One sample yielded the 10 T cell receptor beta chains listed below, sequenced in a study of cytomegalovirus exposure and HLA in healthy donors (TCRdb year 2017). To prepare the library, the immunoSEQ multiplex PCR assay was applied. A mixture of 60 forward primers for TCR Vbeta segments and 13 reverse primers for TCR Jbeta segments was used in the multiplex PCR. In its TCRdb copy, this immuneACCESS table keeps in-frame sequences only and misses some clones. Where compared with another copy, unresolved V genes explain less than half of these, and the others have no known cause. The sample profile shows some 62,000 clones; more than 70% of them were found once. The ten biggest clones cover 1.4% to 1.5% of the sample. Material for sequencing was PBMCs. All receptors derive from a man aged 18 to 30 in good health and CMV-seronegative.

The gene calls are TRBV9 and TRBJ2-1; weak D call: TRBD1 (6 bases). This CDR3 comprises 14 residues. CDR1 SGDLS and CDR2 YYNGEE come from the germline V gene. The V end lost 7 bases, the J end lost 4 bases, and 15 bases lay between the germline ends. The DNA for the CDR3 is TGTGCCAGCGCGGCAGGGGCAGGGTACAATGAGCAGTTCTTC. Its translation: CASAAGAGYNEQFF.

CDR3 residues: CASIPGLATREKLFF. The CDR3 DNA sequence: TGTGCCAGCATTCCCGGACTCGCGACTAGGGAAAAACTGTTTTTT. The chain links TRBV6-1 to TRBJ1-4; D uncertain. Germline V lookup: CDR1 MNHNS, CDR2 SASEGT. The CDR3 runs to 15 residues. V dropped 7 bases and J dropped 8 bases, with 20 bases sitting between them.

This sequence joins TRBV2 and TRBJ2-5, with TRBD1 identical over 12 bases. The germline V gene encodes CDR1 SNHLY and CDR2 FYNNEI. The CDR3 runs 16 residues. Germline trimming cut 6 bases from V and 4 bases from J; bases unmatched to any gene: 9. The CDR3 DNA reads as TGTGCCAGCAGCGCATACGGGACAGGGGGCGGAGAGACCCAGTACTTC. Its translation: CASSAYGTGGGETQYF.

The chain is built from TRBV6-5 and TRBJ1-2; TRBD1 agrees at 8 bases. Trimming removed 0 bases from V and 6 bases from J; junction bases left unmatched: 6. The CDR3 covers 15 residues. The V gene's germline CDR1 is MNHEY and CDR2 SVGAGI. CDR3 residues: CASSYSRQGADGYTF. For the CDR3, the DNA is TGTGCCAGCAGTTACTCTCGGCAGGGGGCGGATGGCTACACCTTC.

The chain combines TRBV7-2 with TRBJ2-3; the match to TRBD1 covers 8 bases. The CDR3 covers 15 residues. V was clipped by 2 bases and J by 0 bases; unmatched bases: 1. Germline CDR1 and CDR2: SGHTA and FQGNSA. As DNA, the CDR3 is TGTGCCAGCAGCTTAAGACAGGGGAGCACAGATACGCAGTATTTT. Amino acids: CASSLRQGSTDTQYF. Using reference TRBV7-2 and TRBJ2-3 for the parts outside the CDR3, the full variable domain is GAGVSQSPSNKVTEKGKDVELRCDPISGHTALYWYRQSLGQGLEFLIYFQGNSAPDKSGLPSDRFSAERTGGSVSTLTIQRTQQEDSAVYLCASSLRQGSTDTQYFGPGTRLTVL.

The chain is built from TRBV6-5 and TRBJ1-1; the match to TRBD1 covers 7 bases. Trimming cost V 6 bases and J 0 bases; bases outside gene matches: 7. Germline CDR1 is MNHEY and CDR2 is SVGAGI. The CDR3 contains 15 residues. The CDR3 protein is CASSVTGNMNTEAFF. CDR3 in DNA: TGTGCCAGCAGCGTGACAGGGAACATGAACACTGAAGCTTTCTTT.

As to this clone: One junction end does not reproduce the germline sequence, and a read error may be involved. This chain connects TRBV4-1 to TRBJ2-3; 10 bases map to TRBD2. The length of the CDR3 is 16 residues. In germline, CDR1 is MGHRA, CDR2 YSYEKL. The CDR3 bases are TGCGCCAGCGGCCAAAGGTCCACAGCGGGGGGGAATACGCAGTATTTT. Translated: CASGQRSTAGGNTQYF.

The rearrangement joins TRBV30 to TRBJ2-2, with D possibly matching TRBD2 (7 bases). Trimming left V 2 bases short and J 6 bases short, with 16 bases between. This CDR3 region has 15 residues. In germline, CDR1 is GTSNPN, CDR2 SVGIG (reference sequence). The chain's CDR3 is CAWSWGGAVAGELFF. In DNA, the CDR3 is TGTGCCTGGAGTTGGGGGGGGGCCGTCGCCGGGGAGCTGTTTTTT.

The chain carries TRBV2 and TRBJ2-2; possibly TRBD2 for D (5 bases). Germline values: CDR1 SNHLY, CDR2 FYNNEI. V lost 7 bases and J 6 bases, leaving 15 bases between the germline ends. CDR3 length: 14 amino acids. The CDR3 sequence is CASTTRAGSGELFF. DNA for the CDR3: TGTGCCAGCACTACCCGGGCGGGTTCCGGGGAGCTGTTTTTT. Together with reference TRBV2 and TRBJ2-2, the CDR3 gives the full variable domain: EPEVTQTPSHQVTQMGQEVILRCVPISNHLYFYWYRQILGQKVEFLVSFYNNEISEKSEIFDDQFSVERPDGSNFTLKIRSTKLEDSAMYFCASTTRAGSGELFFGEGSRLTVL.

This sequence joins TRBV6-4 and TRBJ2-3, with 8 bases aligning to TRBD2. The CDR3 has 15 amino acids. The trim removed 3 bases at V and 0 bases at J, leaving 2 bases unmatched. Per germline, CDR1 MRHNA and CDR2 SNTAGT. DNA for the CDR3: TGTGCCAGCAGTGAGGCTAGCGGGAGCACAGATACGCAGTATTTT. Encoded protein: CASSEASGSTDTQYF.